The rows below give T cell receptor beta chains drawn from one sample of a study of molecular identifiers for immune sequencing clone quantification. MiXCR was run by TCRdb on the PCR reads, yielding one entry per CDR3 protein. Among approximately 12,000 distinct CDR3 sequences listed, about 20% were seen once. The sequencing sample was made of naive CD8+ T cells from blood, with Jurkat cell RNA spiked in. The receptors originated from a human donor in good health. Some libraries in this study had Jurkat cell RNA spiked in. CDR3s include the opening cysteine and the closing phenylalanine or tryptophan. The D gene is left open where the match is weak. A clone size is listed for some rows: how often the clone was seen (once, few, many), or a class if it is expanded.

length	J	size	D	V	DNA	CDR3
15	TRBJ1-2	large	.	TRBV7-2	TGTGCCAGCAGCTCAACAGGAAAAAGCAACTATGGCTACACCTTC	CASSSTGKSNYGYTF
14	TRBJ2-1	many	.	TRBV2	TGTGCCAGCAGTGAACGGCTAGAGCTGAATGAGCAGTTCTTC	CASSERLELNEQFF
18	TRBJ1-3	medium-sized	TRBD1	TRBV29-1	TGCAGCGTCGAAGAAACTTGGACAGGGGGGGCCTCTGGAAACACCATATATTTT	CSVEETWTGGASGNTIYF
17	TRBJ1-2	medium-sized	.	TRBV14	TGTGCCAGCAGCCAAGACCCCCCTCCTGGTGGGTCCTATGGCTACACCTTC	CASSQDPPPGGSYGYTF
17	TRBJ2-2	few	TRBD2	TRBV7-2	TGTGCCAGCAGCTTAGTATCCAGCGGGAGTGGGACCGGGGAGCTGTTTTTT	CASSLVSSGSGTGELFF
16	TRBJ2-3	few	TRBD2	TRBV27	TGTGCCAGCAGCGGGTGGCGGGAGGGCCTGGGAGATACGCAGTATTTT	CASSGWREGLGDTQYF
15	TRBJ1-6	medium-sized	.	TRBV3-1	TGTGCCAGCAGCCAAGAACTGGTACCGGACTCACCCCTCCACTTT	CASSQELVPDSPLHF
14	TRBJ2-7	medium-sized	TRBD1	TRBV20-1	TGCAGTGCTAGAGACCGGGACAGGTATTACGAGCAGTACTTC	CSARDRDRYYEQYF
13	TRBJ1-1	few	.	TRBV12-3/TRBV12-4	TGTGCCAGCAGTTTGGGAGAGAACACTGAAGCTTTCTTT	CASSLGENTEAFF
13	TRBJ1-1	once	.	TRBV29-1	TGCAGCATTGAAGCCGGGGGACTCACTGAAGCTTTCTTT	CSIEAGGLTEAFF
16	TRBJ2-3	medium-sized	TRBD2	TRBV27	TGTGCCAGCAGGCAACCGGGACTAGCGGGATTGGATACGCAGTATTTT	CASRQPGLAGLDTQYF
15	TRBJ2-7	many	TRBD1	TRBV5-1	TGCGCCAGCAGCCCCGTAGGGGACAGGGTCTACGAGCAGTACTTC	CASSPVGDRVYEQYF
13	TRBJ2-7	many	TRBD1	TRBV7-9	TGTGCCAGCAGCTTAGCGGGACAGGTCGAGCAGTACTTC	CASSLAGQVEQYF
11	TRBJ1-5	many	.	TRBV28	TGTGCCAGCGGGGGCAATCAGCCCCAGCATTTT	CASGGNQPQHF
15	TRBJ2-4	medium-sized	TRBD2	TRBV3-1	TGTGCCAGCAGCCACACTAGCGGGAGATTGAACATTCAGTACTTC	CASSHTSGRLNIQYF
15	TRBJ1-4	medium-sized	.	TRBV5-1	TGCGCCAGCACCGCTTGGGGGACAAGGAATGAAAAACTGTTTTTT	CASTAWGTRNEKLFF
16	TRBJ2-1	many	.	TRBV6-2/TRBV6-3	TGTGCCAGCAGTTACCCCACTGGGCAGGCTCGGGATGAGCAGTTCTTC	CASSYPTGQARDEQFF
16	TRBJ2-7	medium-sized	TRBD2	TRBV27	TGTGCCAGCAGTTTATTGATGCCTAGCGGGAGCTACGAGCAGTACTTC	CASSLLMPSGSYEQYF
15	TRBJ2-1	many	TRBD2	TRBV3-1	TGTGCCAGCAGCCAAGATAGTGTGGGGAGGGGTGAGCAGTTCTTC	CASSQDSVGRGEQFF
17	TRBJ2-2	medium-sized	.	TRBV7-6	TGTGCCAGCAGCTTAGTGGTGGTGGGAGCGAGGACCGGGGAGCTGTTTTTT	CASSLVVVGARTGELFF
15	TRBJ1-3	.	.	TRBV11-2	TGTGCCAGCAGTCCGGGGCGTAGCTCTGGAAACACCATATATTTT	CASSPGRSSGNTIYF
15	TRBJ2-3	medium-sized	.	TRBV4-1	TGCGCCAGCAGCCAAGGGGGGAGGAGCACAGATACGCAGTATTTT	CASSQGGRSTDTQYF
17	TRBJ2-7	many	.	TRBV25-1	TGTGCCAGCAGAGGGGGCTCAGGGGGAGGGAGGGCCTACGAGCAGTACTTC	CASRGGSGGGRAYEQYF
14	TRBJ2-7	few	.	TRBV12-3/TRBV12-4	TGTGCCAGCAGCGCGTGGTCGCTGGGCTACGAGCAGTACTTC	CASSAWSLGYEQYF
15	TRBJ2-7	medium-sized	.	TRBV19	TGTGCCAGTAGTATAGAGTGGGGGCCTTCCTACGAGCAGTACTTC	CASSIEWGPSYEQYF
16	TRBJ1-2	few	.	TRBV4-1	TGCGCCAGCAGCCAAGATGTTAACAGTTGGGACTATGGCTACACCTTC	CASSQDVNSWDYGYTF
14	TRBJ1-2	.	.	TRBV12-3/TRBV12-4	TGTGCCAGCAGTTTCGCGGGACAAGTCTATGGCTACACCTTC	CASSFAGQVYGYTF
16	TRBJ2-1	many	.	TRBV11-2	TGTGCCAGCAGCTTCGGGCGGGCGGGGCCGGGCAATGAGCAGTTCTTC	CASSFGRAGPGNEQFF
14	TRBJ2-3	many	TRBD2	TRBV20-1	TGCAGTGCTAGTCCTAGCGGAGACACAGATACGCAGTATTTT	CSASPSGDTDTQYF